This T cell receptor beta chain is drawn from a study of identical twins. This CDR3 spans 13 amino acids. Germline lookup yields CDR1 SGHTA and CDR2 FQGNSA. V was pared by 2 bases and J by 3 bases, with 8 bases between. One entry per CDR3 protein, called by TCRdb with MiXCR from the 5' RACE reads. The sample carries a few hundred thousand distinct CDR3 sequences, about 9% recorded once. The chain recombines TRBV7-2 with TRBJ2-7, with D hard to call. This clonotype was sampled from a woman aged 50 to 60 in good health. The sequenced sample consisted of naive T cells sorted from blood. The CDR3 loop is CASSLLVNYEQYV. CDR3 DNA: TGTGCCAGCAGCTTATTAGTAAACTACGAGCAGTACGTC.